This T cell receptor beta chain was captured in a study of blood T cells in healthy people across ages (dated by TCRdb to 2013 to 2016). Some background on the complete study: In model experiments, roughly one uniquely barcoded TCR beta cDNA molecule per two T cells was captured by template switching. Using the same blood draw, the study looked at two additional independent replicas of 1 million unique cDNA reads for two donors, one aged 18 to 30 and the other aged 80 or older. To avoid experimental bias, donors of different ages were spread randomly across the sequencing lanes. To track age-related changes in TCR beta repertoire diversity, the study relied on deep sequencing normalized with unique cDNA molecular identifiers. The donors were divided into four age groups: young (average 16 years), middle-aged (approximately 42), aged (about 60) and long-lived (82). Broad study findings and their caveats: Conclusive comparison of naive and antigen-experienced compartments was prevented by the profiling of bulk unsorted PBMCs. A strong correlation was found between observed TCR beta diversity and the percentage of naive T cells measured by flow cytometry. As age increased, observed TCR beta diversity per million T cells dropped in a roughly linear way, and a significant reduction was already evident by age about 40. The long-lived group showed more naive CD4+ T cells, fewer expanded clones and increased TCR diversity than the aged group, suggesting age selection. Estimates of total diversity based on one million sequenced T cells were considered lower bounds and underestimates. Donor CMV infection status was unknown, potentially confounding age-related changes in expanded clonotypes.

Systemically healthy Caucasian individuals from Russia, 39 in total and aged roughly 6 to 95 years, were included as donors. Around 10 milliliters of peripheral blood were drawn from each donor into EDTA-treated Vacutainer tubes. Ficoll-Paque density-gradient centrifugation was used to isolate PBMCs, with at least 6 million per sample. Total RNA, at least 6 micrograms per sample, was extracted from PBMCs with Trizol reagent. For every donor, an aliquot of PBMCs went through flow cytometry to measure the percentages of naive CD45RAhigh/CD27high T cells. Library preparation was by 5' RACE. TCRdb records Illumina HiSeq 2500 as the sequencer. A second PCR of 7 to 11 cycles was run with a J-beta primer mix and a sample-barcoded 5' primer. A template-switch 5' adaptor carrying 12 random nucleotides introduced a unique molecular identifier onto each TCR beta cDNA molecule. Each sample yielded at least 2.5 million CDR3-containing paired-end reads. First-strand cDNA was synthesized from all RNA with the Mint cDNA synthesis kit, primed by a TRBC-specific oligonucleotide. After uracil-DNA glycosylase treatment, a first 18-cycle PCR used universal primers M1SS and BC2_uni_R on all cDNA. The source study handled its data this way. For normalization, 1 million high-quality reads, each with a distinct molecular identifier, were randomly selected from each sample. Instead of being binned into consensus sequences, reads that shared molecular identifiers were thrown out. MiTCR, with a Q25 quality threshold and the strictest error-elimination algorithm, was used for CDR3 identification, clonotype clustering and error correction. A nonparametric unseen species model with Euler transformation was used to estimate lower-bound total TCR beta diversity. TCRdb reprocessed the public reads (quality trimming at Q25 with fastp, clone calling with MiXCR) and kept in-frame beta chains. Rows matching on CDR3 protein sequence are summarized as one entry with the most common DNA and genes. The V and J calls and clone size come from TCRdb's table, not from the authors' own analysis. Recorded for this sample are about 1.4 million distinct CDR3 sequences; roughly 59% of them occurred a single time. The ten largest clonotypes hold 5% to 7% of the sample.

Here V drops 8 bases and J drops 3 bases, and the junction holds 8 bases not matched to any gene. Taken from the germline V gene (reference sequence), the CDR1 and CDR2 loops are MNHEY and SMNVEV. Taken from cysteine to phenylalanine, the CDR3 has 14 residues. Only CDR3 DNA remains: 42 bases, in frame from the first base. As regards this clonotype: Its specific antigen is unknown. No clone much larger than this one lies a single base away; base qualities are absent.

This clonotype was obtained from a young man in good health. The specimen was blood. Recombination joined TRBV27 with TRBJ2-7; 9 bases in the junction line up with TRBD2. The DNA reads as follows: TGTGCCAGCGGATTAGCGGGAGAGTACTACGAGCAGTACTTC. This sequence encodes CASGLAGEYYEQYF.